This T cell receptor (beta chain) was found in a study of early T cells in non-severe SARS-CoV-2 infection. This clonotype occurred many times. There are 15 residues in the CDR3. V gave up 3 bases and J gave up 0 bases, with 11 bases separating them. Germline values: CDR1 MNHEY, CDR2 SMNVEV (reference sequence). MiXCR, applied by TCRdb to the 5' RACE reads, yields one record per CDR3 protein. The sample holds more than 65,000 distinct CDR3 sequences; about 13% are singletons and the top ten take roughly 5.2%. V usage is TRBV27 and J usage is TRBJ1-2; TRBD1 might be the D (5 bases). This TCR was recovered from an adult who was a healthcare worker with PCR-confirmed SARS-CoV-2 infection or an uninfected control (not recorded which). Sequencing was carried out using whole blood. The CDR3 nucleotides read TGTGCCAGCAGTTTCGGGGCAGCCTCTAACTATGGCTACACCTTC. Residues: CASSFGAASNYGYTF.